Sequencing of this TCR beta chain was carried out in a study of PD-1 blockade in mismatch repair-deficient tumors (dated by TCRdb to between 2016 and 2019). The study in broad terms: The trial enrolled some 82 consecutive patients with roughly 11 mismatch repair-deficient cancer types between September 2013 and late 2016, all previously treated and progressing. Tumor-associated T cell clones in the peripheral blood of patients responding to PD-1 blockade were tracked using deep sequencing of TCR CDR3 regions.

Libraries were built with the immunoSEQ multiplex PCR assay. Entries here come from immuneACCESS through TCRdb and include only in-frame sequences with V and J called. Some clones fail to appear in such tables; in the studies checked, an unresolved V gene covers under half of the shortfall, and the cause of the remainder is unknown. The sample table shows around 120,000 clones, and approximately 91% are seen once. The top ten constitute approximately 10% of the sample. Broad study findings and their caveats: Clones residing in the tumor, which were often undetectable in blood before treatment, expanded quickly after pembrolizumab and then contracted, generally before radiologic responses.

CDR1 and CDR2 are drawn from the germline V gene: SGHVS, FNYEAQ. Inclusive of the bounding cysteine and phenylalanine, the CDR3 is 15 residues long. Solely the CDR3 DNA is kept, with 45 bases framed from the first base. Trimming takes 1 base from V and 8 bases from J, and the germline ends sit 15 bases apart. For every enrolled patient, mismatch repair deficiency was confirmed by either polymerase chain reaction or immunohistochemistry. TCR sequencing was carried out for three patients who responded to pembrolizumab therapy. The phase II trial prospectively evaluated PD-1 blockade with pembrolizumab in advanced mismatch repair-deficient cancers, independent of tissue of origin. Peripheral blood T cell samples were serially collected before and at multiple times after PD-1 blockade was started. Blood sampling times were reported as weeks after the first pembrolizumab dose. To note about this clone: There is no known antigen for this receptor. Base qualities are not recorded, but no much larger clone differs from it by a single base.

This sequence was found in an adult with mismatch repair-deficient cancer. The V gene is TRBV7-6 and the J gene is TRBJ2-1; the D region possibly corresponds to TRBD2 (7 bases align). The sequencing here drew on peripheral blood, taken approximately 69 weeks after starting pembrolizumab. The DNA sequence is given as TGTGCCAGCAGCTTAGATCAGGGGAGGGTCGATGAGCAGTTCTTC. Its coded protein is CASSLDQGRVDEQFF.